The 10 T cell receptor beta chains given below trace back to one sample, sequenced in a study of T cells after posttransplantation cyclophosphamide. A marrow graft followed busulfan-fludarabine conditioning, with cyclophosphamide on days +3 and +4. Sequenced by immunoSEQ multiplex PCR; TCRdb stores in-frame clones only, minus some. Recorded here are thousands of clones, none singletons. Sequences were derived from PBMCs, sampled after allogeneic stem cell transplant with posttransplant cyclophosphamide. The receptors stem from a young adult male patient who received an allogeneic stem cell transplant from a related donor, was CMV-positive, and had acute GVHD only. A share of the T cells may be of graft donor origin.

This clone showed up many times. This chain joins TRBV11-2 and TRBJ2-3, with TRBD1 as a possible D gene (6 bases). Trimming took off 4 bases at V and 4 bases at J, with 18 bases between the two ends. Germline V gene lookup returns CDR1 SGHAT and CDR2 FQNNGV. The length of the CDR3 is 16 residues. The CDR3 region has the DNA TGTGCCAGCAGCTCAGAAGACAGGATTGCTCCAGATACGCAGTATTTT. Translating gives CASSSEDRIAPDTQYF.

This clone has a count of ten or more. V is TRBV29-1 and J is TRBJ2-5; TRBD1 matches at 7 bases. Germline CDR1 is SQVTM and CDR2 is ANQGSEA. CDR3 length: 13 residues. With V trimmed by 7 bases and J by 5 bases, 10 bases remained unmatched. The chain's CDR3 is CSGYLTGKETQYF. CDR3 coding DNA: TGCAGCGGATATCTGACAGGGAAGGAGACCCAGTACTTC.

This clone has a handful of counts. This rearrangement joins TRBV12-3 or TRBV12-4 to TRBJ2-4, with 13 bases that match TRBD2. J lost 8 bases, V lost 7 bases, and 5 bases had no gene match. CDR3 length: 14 residues. This CDR3 is CASTPLAGGDIQYF. CDR3 nucleotide sequence: TGTGCCAGCACCCCACTAGCGGGGGGGGACATTCAGTACTTC.

This clone was seen ten or more times. The V gene is TRBV6-1, the J gene TRBJ2-3, with 9 positions matching TRBD1. Germline V gene sequence: CDR1 MNHNS, CDR2 SASEGT. The CDR3 consists of 16 residues. V lost 4 bases to trimming and J lost 3 bases; unmatched junction nucleotides: 8. In nucleotides, the CDR3 is TGTGCCAGCAGTGGCAAACAGGGGGCTCGGACAGATACGCAGTATTTT. It specifies CASSGKQGARTDTQYF.

By sample fraction, this clone is medium-sized. The rearrangement uses TRBV10-3 and TRBJ1-1; D possibly corresponds to TRBD1 (5 bases). CDR3 length: 13 residues. The germline V gene encodes CDR1 ENHRY and CDR2 SYGVKD. Trimming removed 8 bases from V and 6 bases from J, with 16 bases in between. In DNA form, the CDR3 reads TGTGCCATCTCCCCGGGGGACGTCGCTGAAGCTTTCTTT. Translated: CAISPGDVAEAFF.

In this sample, this clone turned up many times. This chain links TRBV18 with TRBJ1-5; TRBD1 is a possible D gene (5 bases). V lost 3 bases to trimming and J lost 6 bases, with 12 bases between them. Germline CDR1 KGHSH, CDR2 LQKENI. There are 14 residues in the CDR3. The CDR3: CASSPTGGSQPQHF. The CDR3 DNA sequence: TGTGCCAGCTCACCCACAGGAGGTAGTCAGCCCCAGCATTTT.

In its sample, this clone was seen many times. The V and J genes are TRBV7-2 and TRBJ1-2, with D maybe TRBD1 (5 bases). With 3 bases removed from V and 3 bases from J, the gap between germline ends came to 14 bases. The CDR3 sequence is 15 residues long. Germline lookup yields CDR1 SGHTA and CDR2 FQGNSA. The CDR3 nucleotides read TGTGCCAGCAGCTTCGGAGGCAGGGAATACTATGGCTACACCTTC. Amino acids: CASSFGGREYYGYTF.

This clone is judged large. The chain couples TRBV28 to TRBJ1-6, with D uncertain. V lost 4 bases and J lost 9, with 13 bases in between. The CDR3 runs 14 residues. CDR1 is MDHEN and CDR2 is SYDVKM in the germline V gene. The CDR3 DNA sequence: TGTGCCAGCAGTTACGGGGTTTTCGGTTCACCCCTCCACTTT. Protein sequence: CASSYGVFGSPLHF. The entire variable domain, with the rest obtained from reference TRBV28 and TRBJ1-6, is as follows: DVKVTQSSRYLVKRTGEKVFLECVQDMDHENMFWYRQDPGLGLRLIYFSYDVKMKEKGDIPEGYSVSREKKERFSLILESASTNQTSMYLCASSYGVFGSPLHFGNGTRLTVT.

By sample fraction, this clone is medium-sized. The chain has TRBV6-1 and TRBJ2-1; D might be TRBD2 (5 bases). Germline-derived CDR1 and CDR2 are MNHNS and SASEGT. V was clipped by 5 bases and J by 4 bases, with 9 bases between them. The CDR3 runs to 13 residues. The chain's CDR3 is CASSSTRYNEQFF. CDR3 nucleotides: TGTGCCAGCAGTAGTACTAGGTACAATGAGCAGTTCTTC.

This clone was seen at least ten times. J is TRBJ2-7 and V is TRBV7-9; 9 nucleotides agree with TRBD1. Germline V gene data show CDR1 as SEHNR and CDR2 as FQNEAQ (reference sequence). The V gene end was trimmed by 4 bases and the J gene end by 5 bases; junction bases not matched to a gene: 6. This CDR3 has 14 amino acids. The CDR3 nucleotides read TGTGCCAGCAGCTCGGGACAGGGATCTAACGAGCAGTACTTC. Amino acid sequence: CASSSGQGSNEQYF.